This TCR beta chain was sequenced for a study of metastatic and nonmetastatic thyroid tumors. Study information: A comparison of repertoires was made across blood and tumor or nodule tissue from malignant and benign thyroid patients. Study observations and caveats: Patients with malignant thyroid tumors reportedly had significantly higher TCR beta diversity than those with benign nodules, in blood and tumor.

None of the patients had undergone any treatment ahead of thyroid surgery. With MiXCR, TCRdb called clones anew from the PCR reads. The repertoire consists of 22,000 or so clones, with 23% occurring once and the leading ten covering about 70%. This clone was counted at least ten times. Its antigen remains unknown. Germline V CDR1 and CDR2: MNHNS, SASEGT. There are 14 residues in the CDR3. V lost 4 bases, J lost 2 bases, and 10 bases lay in between. The clonotype was recovered from a male donor with papillary thyroid cancer or a benign thyroid nodule (not recorded which). Some clones in this sample may be carry-over from other donors' samples. Sequencing was carried out using blood. The V and J genes are TRBV6-1 and TRBJ2-3, with D perhaps TRBD2 (7 bases). The CDR3: CASSGGGDTDTQYF. The CDR3 DNA follows: TGTGCCAGCAGTGGAGGGGGGGACACAGATACGCAGTATTTT.